This entry lists 9 T cell receptor beta chains sequenced from one sample in a study of blood T cell repertoires in COVID-19. Some clones are missing from TCRdb's copy, which holds only in-frame ones; the method was immunoSEQ multiplex PCR. The sample gives about 68,000 clones, 80% to 95% of which show up once; 2% to 3% is in the top ten. Sequencing input: peripheral blood. The receptors stem from a man aged 45 to 65 with COVID-19, enrolled during active disease.

J is TRBJ2-5 and V is TRBV5-1, with a tentative D call TRBD1 (6 bases). From germline, CDR1 is SGHRS and CDR2 YFSETQ. This CDR3 has 15 amino acids. V lost 0 bases and J 1 base, leaving 10 bases between the germline ends. Here the CDR3 reads CASSLDGQPQETQYF. CDR3 DNA: TGCGCCAGCAGCTTGGATGGACAGCCCCAAGAGACCCAGTACTTC. The variable domain in full, completed from reference TRBV5-1 and TRBJ2-5, reads KAGVTQTPRYLIKTRGQQVTLSCSPISGHRSVSWYQQTPGQGLQFLFEYFSETQRNKGNFPGRFSGRQFSNSRSEMNVSTLELGDSALYLCASSLDGQPQETQYFGPGTRLLVL.

This chain links TRBV10-3 with TRBJ2-1, with 10 bases identical to TRBD2. The CDR3 runs 16 residues. V lost 6 bases, J lost 8 bases, and 13 bases stayed unmatched. CDR1 and CDR2 from the germline V gene are ENHRY and SYGVKD. CDR3 sequence (DNA): TGTGCCATCAGGACCCGAGAGCGGGAGGGTTGGTATGAGCAGTTCTTC. It translates to CAIRTREREGWYEQFF.

This sequence joins TRBV7-2 and TRBJ2-3; D unresolved. Trimming left V 4 bases short and J 0 bases short, with 8 bases between. Germline V gives CDR1 SGHTA, CDR2 FQGNSA. This CDR3 spans 14 amino acids. The CDR3 here is CASSSGPSTDTQYF. The CDR3 nucleotides are TGTGCCAGCAGCTCAGGCCCCAGCACAGATACGCAGTATTTT.

This rearrangement joins TRBV11-3 to TRBJ2-1, with TRBD2 as a possible D gene (5 bases). Germline values: CDR1 SGHNT, CDR2 YENEEA. The CDR3 sequence is 14 residues long. The germline V and J ends were trimmed by 3 bases and 6 bases, with 12 bases remaining between them. CDR3 nucleotides: TGTGCCAGCAGCTTGGCCCCTAGCAGCAATGAGCAGTTCTTC. Translating it yields CASSLAPSSNEQFF. The whole variable domain, remainder taken from reference TRBV11-3 and TRBJ2-1, is EAGVVQSPRYKIIEKKQPVAFWCNPISGHNTLYWYLQNLGQGPELLIRYENEEAVDDSQLPKDRFSAERLKGVDSTLKIQPAELGDSAVYLCASSLAPSSNEQFFGPGTRLTVL.

The chain is built from TRBV7-3 and TRBJ2-6; 7 nucleotides agree with TRBD1. The CDR3 is made up of 15 amino acids. CDR1 and CDR2 (germline): SGHTA, FQGTGA. With 5 bases clipped from V and 2 bases from J, the junction kept 3 bases outside the gene matches. The CDR3 coding sequence is TGTGCCAGCAGCCAGACAGGGCCTGGGGCCAACGTCCTGACTTTC. Translated, it gives CASSQTGPGANVLTF.

CDR3 sequence reads: CASSARDRSTDTQYF. CDR3 sequence (DNA): TGTGCCAGCAGCGCGCGGGACAGATCCACAGATACGCAGTATTTT. The genes are TRBV9 and TRBJ2-3, with D possibly matching TRBD1 (7 bases). This CDR3 spans 15 amino acids. The V gene lost 3 bases and the J gene lost 2 bases, with 13 bases spanning the gap. Germline V lookup: CDR1 SGDLS, CDR2 YYNGEE.

This rearrangement joins TRBV7-3 to TRBJ2-5, with D unclear. Trimming cost V 3 bases and J 3 bases, with 8 bases left between them. The CDR3 runs 13 residues. Germline V gene lookup returns CDR1 SGHTA and CDR2 FQGTGA. The CDR3 DNA reads TGTGCCAGCAGCTTGGGCCCGAAAGAGACCCAGTACTTC. It specifies CASSLGPKETQYF.

This clone was seen a single time. The V gene is TRBV11-2, the J gene TRBJ2-2, with D unclear. V gave up 1 base and J gave up 2 bases, with 11 bases separating them. Germline CDR1 and CDR2: SGHAT and FQNNGV. The length of the CDR3 is 16 residues. The CDR3 reads CASSLVTGTNTGELFF. CDR3 DNA: TGTGCCAGCAGCTTAGTGACGGGTACTAACACCGGGGAGCTGTTTTTT.

This clone was seen just once. The chain uses TRBV5-1 and TRBJ2-2; 8 bases are a match to TRBD2. Germline V lookup: CDR1 SGHRS, CDR2 YFSETQ. V lost 4 bases, J lost 5 bases, and 13 bases stayed unmatched. The CDR3 has 17 residues. CDR3 in amino acids: CASSHLRRERETGELFF. In nucleotides, the CDR3 is TGCGCCAGCAGCCACCTGCGGCGGGAGCGGGAGACCGGGGAGCTGTTTTTT.